The rows below give T cell receptor beta chains drawn from one sample of a study of CD8+ T cells in alopecia areata. Data came from immunoSEQ multiplex PCR; TCRdb stores just in-frame clones and leaves some out. The table records about 150,000 clones, more than 40% of them present only once. The sample was CD4+ T cells sorted from blood. These receptors were taken from a human donor with alopecia areata. Each CDR3 is given with its conserved first and last residue. The D gene is left open where the match is weak. Size is stated for part of the rows, as once, few or many counts, or as a class when the clone is expanded.

V	J	size	D	CDR3	DNA
TRBV5-1	TRBJ2-7	NA	TRBD1	CASSLGDRGNEQYF	TGCGCCAGCAGCTTGGGTGACAGGGGGAACGAGCAGTACTTC
TRBV6-5	TRBJ1-5	NA	NA	CASSLPGQPQHF	TGTGCCAGCAGCTTACCGGGACAGCCCCAGCATTTT
TRBV28	TRBJ2-5	NA	NA	CASSQAVEETQYF	TGTGCCAGCAGCCAGGCCGTGGAAGAGACCCAGTACTTC
TRBV5-1	TRBJ2-7	NA	NA	CASSLLGRYEQYF	TGCGCCAGCAGCTTGTTGGGGAGGTACGAGCAGTACTTC
TRBV29-1	TRBJ2-3	NA	NA	CSVEGTTSTDTQYF	TGCAGCGTTGAGGGTACAACTAGCACAGATACGCAGTATTTT
TRBV7-3	TRBJ2-3	NA	TRBD2	CASSLTSGSTDTQYF	TGTGCCAGCAGCTTAACTAGCGGGAGCACAGATACGCAGTATTTT
TRBV5-1	TRBJ2-3	NA	NA	CASSLRADTQYF	TGCGCCAGCAGCCTCAGGGCAGATACGCAGTATTTT
TRBV4-1	TRBJ2-1	NA	NA	CASSQEGRVDEQFF	TGCGCCAGCAGCCAAGAGGGCCGGGTCGATGAGCAGTTCTTC
TRBV11-2	TRBJ2-7	few	NA	CASSLDPTGGEQYF	TGTGCCAGCAGCTTAGACCCCACCGGGGGTGAGCAGTACTTC
TRBV27	TRBJ1-4	NA	TRBD1	CASRPSYRGPTNEKLFF	TGTGCCAGCCGACCTTCTTACAGGGGGCCGACTAATGAAAAACTGTTTTTT
TRBV19	TRBJ1-1	NA	NA	CASSIRRATEAFF	TGTGCCAGTAGTATACGCAGGGCAACTGAAGCTTTCTTT
TRBV2	TRBJ2-1	NA	TRBD2	CATLLAGAGEQFF	TGTGCCACCTTACTAGCGGGAGCGGGTGAGCAGTTCTTC
TRBV10-3	TRBJ2-7	NA	TRBD2	CAISELKSRTSGSEEQYF	TGTGCCATCAGTGAGTTAAAGTCGAGGACTAGCGGGAGTGAAGAGCAGTACTTC
TRBV7-9	TRBJ2-3	NA	TRBD1	CASSLDRDRGEDTQYF	TGTGCCAGCAGCTTAGACCGGGACAGGGGAGAAGATACGCAGTATTTT
TRBV29-1	TRBJ2-7	NA	NA	CSVDDSYEQYF	TGCAGCGTGGACGACTCCTACGAGCAGTACTTC
TRBV9	TRBJ1-2	few	NA	CASSVLTGANYGYTF	TGTGCCAGCAGCGTCCTGACAGGAGCTAACTATGGCTACACCTTC
TRBV5-1	TRBJ2-1	few	NA	CASAKELNEQFF	TGCGCCAGCGCAAAGGAACTCAATGAGCAGTTCTTC
TRBV2	TRBJ2-1	NA	TRBD2	CASVGTSGIEQFF	TGTGCCAGCGTGGGGACTAGCGGGATTGAGCAGTTCTTC
TRBV28	TRBJ2-7	few	NA	CASSLNEQYF	TGTGCCAGCAGCCTCAACGAGCAGTACTTC
TRBV29-1	TRBJ2-7	few	TRBD1	CAARTGPYEQYF	TGCGCGGCGCGGACAGGACCCTACGAGCAGTACTTC
TRBV28	TRBJ1-1	few	NA	CASSRDTEAFF	TGTGCCAGCAGTAGGGACACTGAAGCTTTCTTT
TRBV29-1	TRBJ2-5	few	NA	CSVYRGGFQETQYF	TGCAGCGTTTACAGGGGGGGATTCCAAGAGACCCAGTACTTC
TRBV29-1	TRBJ2-7	NA	NA	CSVVGGRDGYEQYF	TGCAGCGTTGTAGGTGGACGGGATGGCTACGAGCAGTACTTC
TRBV28	TRBJ2-3	NA	NA	CASSRGTDTQYF	TGTGCCAGCAGTCGCGGGACAGATACGCAGTATTTT
TRBV11-1	TRBJ2-2	NA	TRBD2	CASSSSGDGELFF	TGTGCCAGCAGCAGCAGCGGGGACGGGGAGCTGTTTTTT